Each of the 4 T cell receptor beta chains below was sequenced from the same sample in a study of blood T cell repertoires in COVID-19. Libraries were prepared by immunoSEQ multiplex PCR; TCRdb keeps only in-frame clonotypes and omits some of them. Of about 77,000 clones listed, 73% are singletons. Sequencing was performed on peripheral blood. The source of these receptors is a man in his sixties with acute or convalescent COVID-19.

This clone showed up just a few times. This chain links TRBV6-2 or TRBV6-3 with TRBJ2-7; a weak D match, TRBD1 (6 bases). CDR3 length equals 15 residues. V lost 4 bases and J 1 base, leaving 14 bases between the germline ends. Looked up from germline, CDR1 is MNHEY and CDR2 is SVGEGT. CDR3: CASSLGGSTSYEQYV. The CDR3 nucleotides read TGTGCCAGCAGTTTAGGGGGTTCTACTTCCTACGAGCAGTACGTC.

V gene TRBV5-1 combines with J gene TRBJ2-1, with a possible D match to TRBD1 (5 bases). V was cut by 2 bases and J by 4 bases, with 19 bases left in between. Germline CDR1 reads SGHRS; CDR2 reads YFSETQ. This CDR3 comprises 17 residues. The CDR3 DNA is TGCGCCAGCAGCTTAAGAGCCGAGACAGACACTTACAATGAGCAGTTCTTC. Its protein is CASSLRAETDTYNEQFF.

The CDR3 DNA follows: TGTGCCAGTAGTATTGGGGAGGGTCCCTACGAGCAGTACTTC. Protein sequence: CASSIGEGPYEQYF. V is TRBV19 and J is TRBJ2-7; TRBD2 aligns across 7 bases. CDR1 and CDR2 (germline): LNHDA, SQIVND (reference sequence). The CDR3 contains 14 residues. With V trimmed by 3 bases and J by 2 bases, 4 bases remained unmatched.

The rearrangement links TRBV5-1 to TRBJ1-1; D uncertain. CDR3 length equals 16 residues. Trimming pared 0 bases from V and 2 bases from J, leaving 14 bases between. The V gene's germline CDR1 is SGHRS and CDR2 YFSETQ. The CDR3 coding sequence is TGCGCCAGCAGCTTGGCCGGCGAGACAATCAACACTGAAGCTTTCTTT. Its protein is CASSLAGETINTEAFF.